The clone carrying this T cell receptor (beta chain) was counted a few times. Assay used: immunoSEQ multiplex PCR; TCRdb lists only in-frame clones, some missing. The sample lists 240,000 or so clones; 88% were seen once. The ends lost 2 bases at V and 4 bases at J; junction bases unmatched: 8. CDR1 MNHEY and CDR2 SVGEGT come from the germline V gene. The CDR3 extends over 17 amino acids. The sample is drawn from a study of blood T cell repertoires in COVID-19. The source of this sequence is a woman aged 40 to 55 who had recovered from COVID-19. The chain is built from TRBV6-2 or TRBV6-3 and TRBJ1-2; 12 bases align to TRBD1. Specimen: peripheral blood. The CDR3 region is CASSYLRDRGLGYGYTF. The CDR3 DNA sequence: TGTGCCAGCAGTTACCTCCGGGACAGGGGGCTTGGCTATGGCTACACCTTC.